A selection of T cell receptor beta chains follows, all from one sample in a study of tumour-infiltrating T cells in Burkitt lymphoma. Sequencing was performed with immunoSEQ multiplex PCR; in TCRdb, only in-frame clones are kept and a portion is missing. The table has about 7,600 clones, about a sixth seen once. Sequences were obtained from tumor tissue. These receptors came from a human donor with diffuse large B-cell lymphoma. CDR3s include the opening cysteine and the closing phenylalanine or tryptophan. The order of the fields is V gene, clone size, D gene, J gene, CDR3 protein, CDR3 DNA. D genes are given only for firm matches. Clone size is stated in some rows and not others, as once, few, many or a class when expanded.

>TRBV5-1|few|.|TRBJ2-7
CASSTGSEQYF
TGCGCCAGCAGCACAGGGTCCGAGCAGTACTTC
>TRBV7-6|.|.|TRBJ1-5
CASSVSLDQPQHF
TGTGCCAGCAGCGTATCGCTTGACCAGCCCCAGCATTTT
>TRBV19|.|.|TRBJ2-5
CASSQGGGETQYF
TGTGCCAGTAGCCAAGGGGGTGGAGAGACCCAGTACTTC
>TRBV5-4|.|TRBD1|TRBJ1-2
CASSLAAQGAFYGYTF
TGTGCCAGCAGCTTGGCGGCGCAGGGGGCGTTCTATGGCTACACCTTC
>TRBV28|few|TRBD1|TRBJ2-5
CASSLSQGAGQETQYF
TGTGCCAGCAGTTTATCCCAGGGGGCTGGCCAAGAGACCCAGTACTTC
>TRBV6-5|few|.|TRBJ2-3
CASRDRDKDTDTQYF
TGTGCCAGCAGGGACCGGGACAAAGACACAGATACGCAGTATTTT
>TRBV9|few|.|TRBJ2-1
CASSVGDLAGNEQFF
TGTGCCAGCAGCGTAGGGGACTTGGCCGGCAATGAGCAGTTCTTC
>TRBV19|.|.|TRBJ1-1
CASSPIRDLLEAFF
TGTGCCAGTAGTCCTATAAGGGATCTCCTTGAAGCTTTCTTT
>TRBV12-1|.|.|TRBJ2-7
CASSFLASGSNWCGGEYEQYF
TGTGCCAGCAGCTTTTTGGCTAGCGGGAGTAATTGGTGCGGTGGTGAATACGAGCAGTACTTC
>TRBV4-3|few|.|TRBJ2-1
CASSRGLINNEQFF
TGCGCCAGCAGCCGCGGACTGATAAACAATGAGCAGTTCTTC
>TRBV29-1|.|.|TRBJ1-2
CSVTDSFPYGYTF
TGCAGCGTGACGGACAGTTTCCCCTATGGCTACACCTTC
>TRBV23-1|.|TRBD2|TRBJ2-4
CASRRTLAGPSLAKNIQYF
TGCGCCAGCAGACGTACACTAGCGGGACCAAGTCTAGCCAAAAACATTCAGTACTTC
>TRBV4-3|.|.|TRBJ2-3
CASSQEVGGRADTQYF
TGCGCCAGCAGCCAAGAAGTTGGGGGACGGGCAGATACGCAGTATTTT
>TRBV5-1|.|.|TRBJ1-2
CASSDQGGGYGYTF
TGCGCCAGCAGCGATCAGGGTGGTGGCTATGGCTACACCTTC
>TRBV5-1|.|TRBD1|TRBJ1-4
CASSLDSGGGEKLFF
TGCGCCAGCAGCTTGGATTCAGGGGGAGGTGAAAAACTGTTTTTT
>TRBV5-1|.|.|TRBJ2-7
CASSLGNDEQYF
TGCGCCAGCAGCTTGGGGAATGACGAGCAGTACTTC
>TRBV10-1|.|.|TRBJ1-1
CASIKRVAEAFF
TGCGCCAGCATAAAAAGGGTGGCTGAAGCTTTCTTT